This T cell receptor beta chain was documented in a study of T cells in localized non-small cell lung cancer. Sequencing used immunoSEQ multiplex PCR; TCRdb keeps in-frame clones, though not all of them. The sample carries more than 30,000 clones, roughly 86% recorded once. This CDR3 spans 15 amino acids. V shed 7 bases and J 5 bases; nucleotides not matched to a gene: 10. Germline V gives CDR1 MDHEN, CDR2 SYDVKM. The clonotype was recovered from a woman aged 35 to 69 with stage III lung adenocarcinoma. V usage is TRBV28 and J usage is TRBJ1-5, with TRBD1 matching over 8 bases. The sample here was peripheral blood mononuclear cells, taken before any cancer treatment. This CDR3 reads CASKPEDRADQPQHF. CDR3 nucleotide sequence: TGTGCCAGCAAACCGGAGGACAGGGCAGATCAGCCCCAGCATTTT. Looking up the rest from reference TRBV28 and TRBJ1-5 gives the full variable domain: DVKVTQSSRYLVKRTGEKVFLECVQDMDHENMFWYRQDPGLGLRLIYFSYDVKMKEKGDIPEGYSVSREKKERFSLILESASTNQTSMYLCASKPEDRADQPQHFGDGTRLSIL.